These 30 T cell receptor beta chains came from one sample sequenced in a study of post-analysis software for immune sequencing data. Overall study findings and caveats: About five TRBV segments, including TRBV5-6, TRBV5-1 and TRBV20-1, were more frequent in patients than controls.

Unique molecular identifiers were built into the TCR beta cDNA libraries. TCRdb recomputed calls from the PCR reads with MiXCR, one row per CDR3 protein. The repertoire holds hundreds of thousands of distinct CDR3 sequences, with approximately 60% as singletons. Their specific antigens are unknown. Sequences were obtained from blood. The receptors were sampled from a girl aged 2 to 10 with multiple sclerosis.

This clonotype was observed a few times. The V and J genes are TRBV20-1 and TRBJ2-5, with TRBD1 as a possible D gene (6 bases). V lost 3 bases and J 1 base, leaving 21 bases between the germline ends. The CDR3 has 17 amino acids. Germline CDR1 is DFQATT and CDR2 is SNEGSKA (reference sequence). CDR3: CSARAWRGTLGQETQYF. CDR3 bases: TGCAGTGCTAGGGCATGGCGAGGGACACTGGGCCAAGAGACCCAGTACTTC.

This rearrangement joins TRBV20-1 to TRBJ2-4; possibly TRBD2 for D (6 bases). The J call could be wrong; TRBJ2-7 is a better fit for the DNA end. CDR1 is DFQATT, CDR2 SNEGSKA, per germline (reference sequence). There are 17 residues in the CDR3. CDR3 nucleotide sequence: TGCAGTGCTAGAGGGACCCTTCGGGGGATAGGGTCCTACGAGCAGTACTTC. This codes for CSARGTLRGIGSYEQYF.

The sample holds a few counts of this clonotype. J is TRBJ1-5 and V is TRBV20-1, with 9 positions matching TRBD1. CDR1 and CDR2 (germline): DFQATT, SNEGSKA (reference sequence). V was clipped by 3 bases and J by 4 bases; unmatched bases: 13. CDR3 length: 17 residues. The CDR3: CSARTGTGTFGNQPQHF. The CDR3 DNA reads as TGCAGTGCTAGGACCGGGACAGGGACCTTTGGAAATCAGCCCCAGCATTTT.

This clonotype was seen repeatedly, ten times or more. The chain carries TRBV20-1 and TRBJ2-1; the match to TRBD2 covers 7 bases. This CDR3 region has 15 residues. Germline V gene sequence: CDR1 DFQATT, CDR2 SNEGSKA (reference sequence). Unmatched junction bases numbered 11, after V lost 0 bases and J lost 9 bases. CDR3 region: CSARDSGGPKSEQFF. In DNA form, the CDR3 reads TGCAGTGCTAGAGATTCGGGAGGTCCCAAGAGTGAGCAGTTCTTC.

The chain couples TRBV15 to TRBJ1-2; 7 bases are shared with TRBD1. The germline gives CDR1 LNHNV, CDR2 YYDKDF (reference sequence). The CDR3 is 16 residues long. J was trimmed by 4 bases and V by 0 bases; bases with no gene match: 8. This chain's CDR3 is CATSRDRDRDTYGYTF. CDR3 nucleotides: TGTGCCACCAGCAGAGATCGTGACAGGGACACCTATGGCTACACCTTC.

This chain uses TRBV7-2 with TRBJ2-7; D possibly corresponds to TRBD1 (5 bases). The germline CDR1 and CDR2 sequences are SGHTA and FQGNSA. V lost 6 bases and J 2 bases, leaving 17 bases between the germline ends. The CDR3 contains 15 residues. CDR3 DNA sequence: TGTGCCAGCAGTCGAAACGGCCAAGGGGCCTACGAGCAGTACTTC. Translation: CASSRNGQGAYEQYF. Supplemented by reference TRBV7-2 and TRBJ2-7, the full variable domain reads GAGVSQSPSNKVTEKGKDVELRCDPISGHTALYWYRQSLGQGLEFLIYFQGNSAPDKSGLPSDRFSAERTGGSVSTLTIQRTQQEDSAVYLCASSRNGQGAYEQYFGPGTRLTVT.

The rearrangement uses TRBV7-2 and TRBJ2-4, with no clear D. Trimming left V 2 bases short and J 3 bases short, with 8 bases between. The CDR3 loop spans 14 amino acids. CDR1 is SGHTA, CDR2 FQGNSA, per germline. The DNA for the CDR3 is TGTGCCAGCAGCTTAAAGTCGGGCAAAAACATTCAGTACTTC. This translates into CASSLKSGKNIQYF.

This clonotype showed up just a few times. The chain recombines TRBV24-1 with TRBJ2-3; perhaps TRBD2 as D (6 bases). Germline values: CDR1 KGHDR, CDR2 SFDVKD. CDR3 length: 16 amino acids. The ends were cut back, 2 bases at V and 5 bases at J, with 16 bases in the middle. CDR3 loop: CATSDSGAGLEDTQYF. As DNA, the CDR3 is TGTGCCACCAGTGATTCCGGCGCGGGGTTGGAAGATACGCAGTATTTT.

The gene calls are TRBV10-2 and TRBJ1-5, with a weak D call TRBD1 (5 bases). The CDR3 length is 14 residues. Trimming took off 3 bases at V and 9 bases at J, with 15 bases between the two ends. Germline values: CDR1 WSHSY, CDR2 SAAADI. The CDR3 coding sequence is TGCGCCAGCAGTGAAGCCGGTGCACAGGTGCCCCAGCATTTT. It yields the protein CASSEAGAQVPQHF.

J is TRBJ1-6 and V is TRBV20-1; D perhaps matches TRBD1 (6 bases). Deletions cut 6 bases from V and 10 bases from J, with 16 bases between. Germline CDR1 reads DFQATT; CDR2 reads SNEGSKA (reference sequence). The CDR3 sequence is 13 residues long. DNA for the CDR3: TGCAGTGCCCGCCCGGGGGGCGAGTCACCCCTCCACTTT. This gives the protein CSARPGGESPLHF.

The chain couples TRBV6-1 to TRBJ1-2; D is uncertain. This CDR3 contains 12 residues. Germline V gene lookup returns CDR1 MNHNS and CDR2 SASEGT. The V gene lost 6 bases and the J gene lost 4 bases, with 9 bases spanning the gap. The CDR3 coding sequence is TGTGCCAGCAGGGAGATACCCTATGGCTACACCTTC. It specifies CASREIPYGYTF.

The genes are TRBV5-5 and TRBJ2-1; 13 nucleotides align to TRBD2. The J segment lost 9 bases and the V segment lost 5 bases, leaving 8 bases of the junction unmatched. CDR1 and CDR2 from the germline V gene are SGHKS and YYEKEE (reference sequence). The CDR3 covers 15 residues. CDR3 nucleotides: TGTGCCAGCAGACCACTAGCGGGAGGGGGGTCTGAGCAGTTCTTC. Protein sequence: CASRPLAGGGSEQFF.

V usage is TRBV12-3 or TRBV12-4 and J usage is TRBJ2-3, with D possibly TRBD1 on 5 matching bases. V lost 1 base and J 0 bases, leaving 8 bases between the germline ends. This CDR3 has 15 amino acids. CDR3 region: CASSLGQFSTDTQYF. CDR3 nucleotide sequence: TGTGCCAGCAGTTTAGGACAGTTTAGCACAGATACGCAGTATTTT.

J is TRBJ2-5 and V is TRBV4-3; 9 bases are shared with TRBD2. The CDR3 consists of 15 residues. J was trimmed by 5 bases and V by 3 bases; bases with no gene match: 7. Looked up from germline, CDR1 is LGHNA and CDR2 is YSLEER. CDR3 DNA sequence: TGCGCCAGCAGCCAGGGCGACACTAGCGGGGAGACCCAGTACTTC. Its protein product is CASSQGDTSGETQYF.

This clonotype was seen ten or more times. The chain carries TRBV7-2 and TRBJ2-5; D ambiguous. The CDR3 spans 14 residues. Trimming shortened V by 8 bases and J by 2 bases, and 15 bases separated the two germline ends. Per germline, CDR1 SGHTA and CDR2 FQGNSA. CDR3 protein: CASAPYGAQETQYF. The CDR3 DNA sequence: TGTGCCAGCGCTCCCTACGGTGCTCAAGAGACCCAGTACTTC. Full variable domain (remainder filled in from reference TRBV7-2 and TRBJ2-5): GAGVSQSPSNKVTEKGKDVELRCDPISGHTALYWYRQSLGQGLEFLIYFQGNSAPDKSGLPSDRFSAERTGGSVSTLTIQRTQQEDSAVYLCASAPYGAQETQYFGPGTRLLVL.

The chain carries TRBV20-1 and TRBJ1-2; 7 positions match TRBD1. Germline V gene sequence: CDR1 DFQATT, CDR2 SNEGSKA (reference sequence). This CDR3 contains 13 residues. Losses at the gene ends were 4 bases for V and 5 bases for J; bases not matched to a gene: 7. The CDR3 region is CSAIGGGQYGYTF. DNA of the CDR3: TGCAGTGCTATTGGGGGGGGACAGTATGGCTACACCTTC.

A single count supports this clonotype. V and J are TRBV4-1 and TRBJ2-4; D may be TRBD2 (7 bases). Trimming removed 2 bases from V and 7 bases from J, with 18 bases in between. Per the germline V gene, CDR1 is MGHRA and CDR2 is YSYEKL. The CDR3 has 16 residues. Written as DNA, the CDR3 is TGCGCCAGCAGCCAAACGAGAGCGGGAACAGGGAACATTCAGTACTTC. It encodes CASSQTRAGTGNIQYF.

The chain combines TRBV5-5 with TRBJ2-5; 9 bases are a match to TRBD1. The CDR3 has 15 amino acids. Germline V gives CDR1 SGHKS, CDR2 YYEKEE (reference sequence). V was pared by 4 bases and J by 1 base, with 5 bases of the junction left unmatched. Here the CDR3 reads CASSRLTGGQETQYF. Written as DNA, the CDR3 is TGTGCCAGCAGCCGTCTGACAGGGGGCCAAGAGACCCAGTACTTC. Variable domain in full (rest from reference TRBV5-5 and TRBJ2-5): DAGVTQSPTHLIKTRGQQVTLRCSPISGHKSVSWYQQVLGQGPQFIFQYYEKEERGRGNFPDRFSARQFPNYSSELNVNALLLGDSALYLCASSRLTGGQETQYFGPGTRLLVL.

J is TRBJ1-4 and V is TRBV7-2, with D possibly being TRBD1 (5 bases). Trimming shortened V by 5 bases and J by 7 bases, and 14 bases separated the two germline ends. CDR1 is SGHTA, CDR2 FQGNSA, per germline. This CDR3 region has 14 residues. The CDR3 coding sequence is TGTGCCAGCAGCCGGGACGTACGCGGTGAAAAACTGTTTTTT. The encoded protein is CASSRDVRGEKLFF.

V is TRBV20-1 and J is TRBJ2-5, with D unresolved. Germline CDR1 DFQATT, CDR2 SNEGSKA (reference sequence). This CDR3 comprises 13 residues. V was trimmed by 7 bases and J by 2 bases, leaving 14 bases between them. CDR3 DNA: TGCAGTGTAGAGCCCTCAAGGCAAGAGACCCAGTACTTC. The encoded protein is CSVEPSRQETQYF.

CDR3 region: CASSLPTDSRADYGYTF. The CDR3 DNA is TGTGCCAGCAGCCTCCCGACCGACAGCCGGGCTGACTATGGCTACACCTTC. The V gene is TRBV7-9, the J gene TRBJ1-2, with D tentatively TRBD1 (5 bases). The V gene's germline CDR1 is SEHNR and CDR2 FQNEAQ (reference sequence). The CDR3 loop spans 17 amino acids. V shed 5 bases and J shed 3 bases, with 22 bases lying between them.

The genes are TRBV20-1 and TRBJ2-7; the D gene is possibly TRBD1 (6 bases). This CDR3 is 16 amino acids long. Germline V gene data show CDR1 as DFQATT and CDR2 as SNEGSKA (reference sequence). The V and J ends lost 5 bases and 0 bases respectively, with 20 bases between them. The CDR3 bases are TGCAGTGCTTCTACAGGGTTGATCCGACCCTCCTACGAGCAGTACTTC. Its protein is CSASTGLIRPSYEQYF.

In regard to this clonotype: At one of its ends the junction is not consistent with the germline gene, which may arise from a read error. The CDR3 loop is CANSENRDNSPLHF. The CDR3 region has the DNA TGTGCCAACAGTGAAAACCGGGACAACTCACCCCTCCACTTT. This chain connects TRBV25-1 to TRBJ1-6, with a weak D call TRBD1 (6 bases). The CDR3 has 14 residues. Germline V gives CDR1 MGHDK, CDR2 SYGVNS.

The chain combines TRBV5-4 with TRBJ2-1; the match to TRBD2 covers 9 bases. The V segment lost 2 bases and the J segment 7 bases; nucleotides outside the gene matches: 7. The germline CDR1 and CDR2 sequences are SGHNT and YYREEE (reference sequence). The length of the CDR3 is 15 residues. This CDR3 reads CASSFLSGGRNEQFF. Here the CDR3 DNA reads TGTGCCAGCAGCTTTCTGAGCGGGGGGAGGAATGAGCAGTTCTTC.

V is TRBV6-6 and J is TRBJ2-1, with 8 bases fitting TRBD2. The CDR3 spans 13 residues. Trimming at V came to 5 bases and at J to 9 bases, leaving 6 bases not matched to a gene. Germline V gene lookup returns CDR1 MNHNY and CDR2 SVGAGI (reference sequence). The CDR3 region has the DNA TGTGCCAGCAGTATGACTAGCGAGGCTGAGCAGTTCTTC. Its protein product is CASSMTSEAEQFF.

The chain recombines TRBV6-5 with TRBJ2-1; D is perhaps TRBD1 (6 bases). V was cut by 6 bases and J by 8 bases, with 14 bases left in between. Germline assignment: CDR1 MNHEY and CDR2 SVGAGI. CDR3 length: 13 residues. Written as DNA, the CDR3 is TGTGCCAGCAGCTGGGACAAAGATGATGAGCAGTTCTTC. Translated: CASSWDKDDEQFF.

This chain uses TRBV3-1 with TRBJ2-1; 12 bases fit TRBD2. With V trimmed by 0 bases and J by 2 bases, 5 bases remained unmatched. The CDR3 is 18 residues long. Germline lookup yields CDR1 LGHDT and CDR2 YNNKEL (reference sequence). The CDR3 protein is CASSQELAGGGAYNEQFF. The CDR3 DNA is TGTGCCAGCAGCCAAGAACTAGCGGGAGGCGGGGCCTACAATGAGCAGTTCTTC.

CDR3 DNA: TGTGCCAGAGGGGGACTAGCGGGAGTACCTCAAGAGACCCAGTACTTC. Residues: CARGGLAGVPQETQYF. J is TRBJ2-5 and V is TRBV21-1; the table's D gene call, TRBD2, was not cross checked with the DNA. TRBV21-1 is classified as a pseudogene. This CDR3 spans 16 amino acids.

The chain recombines TRBV29-1 with TRBJ2-1; D gene unclear. Deletions cut 6 bases from V and 2 bases from J, with 11 bases between. Germline CDR1 SQVTM, CDR2 ANQGSEA. The CDR3 extends over 13 amino acids. CDR3 DNA sequence: TGCAGCGTGACGGGTCTCGCCTACAATGAGCAGTTCTTC. Its translation: CSVTGLAYNEQFF.

The chain is built from TRBV6-4 and TRBJ2-3; D assignment may be TRBD1 or TRBD2 (6 bases each). V lost 7 bases to trimming and J lost 6 bases, with 11 bases between them. The CDR3 covers 12 residues. Germline V gene sequence: CDR1 MRHNA, CDR2 SNTAGT. The CDR3 DNA reads TGTGCCAGCATGGGGGGCGGGGATACGCAGTATTTT. Translation: CASMGGGDTQYF.